Listed here is a single T cell receptor (beta chain). V was pared by 3 bases and J by 8 bases, with 17 bases between. Germline loops: CDR1 SGHNT, CDR2 YYREEE (reference sequence). This CDR3 has 14 residues. The protocol was immunoSEQ multiplex PCR, while the TCRdb copy is restricted to in-frame clones and leaves out a portion. The table shows about 190,000 clones, with around 88% occurring only once. The sample is drawn from a study of cytomegalovirus exposure and HLA in healthy donors. Study-wide background: The 120 validation repertoires, a later analysis reported, used the same platform as the approximately 670 repertoires from the first cohort.

Material for sequencing was PBMCs. The J gene is TRBJ1-2, the V gene TRBV5-4; possibly TRBD1 for D (6 bases). The source is a woman in her late teens or twenties in good health and CMV-seronegative. This CDR3 reads CASSSKTGPEGYTF. For the CDR3, the DNA is TGTGCCAGCAGCTCAAAAACAGGGCCCGAGGGCTACACCTTC.